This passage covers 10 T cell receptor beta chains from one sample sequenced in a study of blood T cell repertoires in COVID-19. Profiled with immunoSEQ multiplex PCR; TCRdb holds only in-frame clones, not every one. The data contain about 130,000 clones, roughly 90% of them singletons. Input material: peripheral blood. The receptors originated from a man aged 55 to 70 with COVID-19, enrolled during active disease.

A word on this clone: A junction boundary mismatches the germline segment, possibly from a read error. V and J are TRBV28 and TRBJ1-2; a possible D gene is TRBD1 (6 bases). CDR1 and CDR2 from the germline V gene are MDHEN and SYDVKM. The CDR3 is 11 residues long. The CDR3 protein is CASSLGTSGSF. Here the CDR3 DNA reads TGTGCCAGCAGTTTGGGGACAAGTGGAAGCTTC.

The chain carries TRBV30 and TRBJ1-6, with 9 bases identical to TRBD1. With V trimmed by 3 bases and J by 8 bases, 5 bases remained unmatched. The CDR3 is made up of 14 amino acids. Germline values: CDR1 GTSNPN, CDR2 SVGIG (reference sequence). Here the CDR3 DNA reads TGTGCCTGGAGCCTGGACAGGGGTTATTCACCCCTCCACTTT. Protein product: CAWSLDRGYSPLHF.

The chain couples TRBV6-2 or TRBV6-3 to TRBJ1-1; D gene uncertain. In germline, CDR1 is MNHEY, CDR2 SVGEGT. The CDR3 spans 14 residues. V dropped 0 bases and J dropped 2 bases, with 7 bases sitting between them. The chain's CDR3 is CASSYSARNTEAFF. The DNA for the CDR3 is TGTGCCAGCAGTTACTCGGCCAGAAACACTGAAGCTTTCTTT.

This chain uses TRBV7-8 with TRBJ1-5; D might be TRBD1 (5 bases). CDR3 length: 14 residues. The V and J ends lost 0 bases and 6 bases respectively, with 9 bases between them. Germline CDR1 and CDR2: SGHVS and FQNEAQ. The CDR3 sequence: CASSLAQTAQPQHF. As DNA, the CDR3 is TGTGCCAGCAGCTTAGCCCAGACAGCTCAGCCCCAGCATTTT.

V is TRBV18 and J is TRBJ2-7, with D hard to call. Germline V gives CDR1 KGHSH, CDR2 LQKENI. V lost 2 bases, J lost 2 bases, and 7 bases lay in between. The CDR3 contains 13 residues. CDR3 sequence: CASSPIRAYEQYF. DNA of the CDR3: TGTGCCAGCTCACCAATTAGAGCCTACGAGCAGTACTTC.

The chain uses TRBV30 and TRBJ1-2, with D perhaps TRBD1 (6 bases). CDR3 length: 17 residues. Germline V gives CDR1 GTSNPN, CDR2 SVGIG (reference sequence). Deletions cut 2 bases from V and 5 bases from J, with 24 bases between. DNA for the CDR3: TGTGCCTGGAGTCCTCTAGGGATGGGGACATTTGGGTATGGCTACACCTTC. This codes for CAWSPLGMGTFGYGYTF.

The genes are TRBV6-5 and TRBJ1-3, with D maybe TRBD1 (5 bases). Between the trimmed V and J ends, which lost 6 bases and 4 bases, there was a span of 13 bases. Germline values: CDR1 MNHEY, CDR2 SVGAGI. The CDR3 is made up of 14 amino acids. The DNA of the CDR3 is TGTGCCAGCAGCCTCTGGGGGGTGGGAAACACCATATATTTT. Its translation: CASSLWGVGNTIYF.

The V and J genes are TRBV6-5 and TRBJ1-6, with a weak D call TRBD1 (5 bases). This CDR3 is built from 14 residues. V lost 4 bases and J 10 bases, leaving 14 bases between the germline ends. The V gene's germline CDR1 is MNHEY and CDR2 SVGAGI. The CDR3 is CASSLDKWRSPLHF. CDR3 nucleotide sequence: TGTGCCAGCAGTTTGGACAAATGGCGGTCACCCCTCCACTTT.

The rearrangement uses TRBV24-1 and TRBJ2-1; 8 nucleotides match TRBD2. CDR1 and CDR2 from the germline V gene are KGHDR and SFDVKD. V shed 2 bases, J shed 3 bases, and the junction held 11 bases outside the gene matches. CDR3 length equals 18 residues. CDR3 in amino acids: CATSDSRGGSLRYNEQFF. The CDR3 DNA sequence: TGTGCCACCAGTGATTCTCGGGGGGGGTCTTTGCGCTACAATGAGCAGTTCTTC.

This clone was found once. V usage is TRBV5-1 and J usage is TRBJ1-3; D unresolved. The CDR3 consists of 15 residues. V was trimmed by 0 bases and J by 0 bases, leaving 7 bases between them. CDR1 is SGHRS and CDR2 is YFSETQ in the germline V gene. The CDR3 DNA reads TGCGCCAGCAGCTTGGGCGCCAACTCTGGAAACACCATATATTTT. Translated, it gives CASSLGANSGNTIYF.